This T cell receptor beta chain was identified in a study of response to subunit inactivated influenza vaccine (dated by TCRdb to between 2017 and 2018). Study-wide context: Deep quantitative T cell receptor repertoire profiling was used in the study to track responses to a trivalent subunit inactivated influenza vaccine. Points the paper makes about the study in general: According to the authors, only a limited number of new T cells may be recruited by each seasonal influenza vaccination.

About this clonotype: The antigen this receptor binds is unknown. No much larger clone exists at a distance of one base, and base qualities are not known.

The CDR3 runs 15 residues from the cysteine to the phenylalanine. Just CDR3 DNA is preserved here, 45 bases in frame from base 1. V has 3 bases trimmed and J has 2 bases trimmed; junction bases matching no gene number 4. The germline V gene encodes CDR1 MNHNS and CDR2 SASEGT. The meaning of the sample's time point label: around 42 days after influenza vaccine administration. Library creation used RT-PCR. Sequenced on an Illumina HiSeq 2500. Using fastp at Q25 and MiXCR, TCRdb reprocessed the public reads and kept productive beta chains. All rows with the same CDR3 protein become a single entry with the most common DNA and genes. Here the sample has more than 400,000 distinct CDR3 sequences; roughly 11% occur a single time. The top ten constitute roughly 12% of the sample.

The receptor chain draws on TRBV6-1 and TRBJ2-7, with 10 bases aligning to TRBD2. This receptor was identified in a middle-aged man who received an inactivated influenza vaccine. Donor details come from another sample of the same person, matched by shared clones. The sample in question was PBMCs from blood, obtained 45 days after vaccination. CDR3 reads: CASSDEAGGTYEQYF. The DNA sequence reads TGTGCCAGCAGTGATGAAGCGGGAGGGACCTACGAGCAGTACTTC.